These T cell receptor beta chains were read from a single sample in a study of human T cells and chemical hapten exposure. TCRdb passed the RACE reads through MiXCR, listing each CDR3 protein once. The table includes 80,000 to 95,000 distinct CDR3 sequences, approximately 10% detected once. This specimen consisted of whole blood, obtained in connection with sensitization to the hapten diphenylcyclopropenone (DPC). The receptor set was obtained from a man aged 18 to 29 with alopecia areata. Some clones in this sample may be carry-over from other donors' samples. The CDR3 runs from the conserved cysteine through the conserved F or W. The D gene is left open where the match is weak. A row's size may be missing; if present it is once, few, many or a size class.

many	TRBD2	TRBV28	TRBJ2-1	CASSLGPWGGPTGNEQFF	TGTGCCAGCAGTTTAGGGCCCTGGGGAGGGCCAACGGGGAATGAGCAGTTCTTC
NA	NA	TRBV9	TRBJ1-6	CASSLPRGVNSPLHF	TGTGCCAGCAGCCTTCCCCGGGGGGTAAATTCACCCCTCCACTTT
NA	TRBD1	TRBV4-1	TRBJ2-3	CASSYRGQGRDTQYF	TGCGCCAGCAGCTATAGGGGACAGGGGAGGGATACGCAGTATTTT
few	NA	TRBV19	TRBJ1-2	CASSILNLGNYGYTF	TGTGCCAGTAGTATCCTAAATCTGGGAAACTATGGCTACACCTTC
NA	NA	TRBV12-3/TRBV12-4	TRBJ2-7	CASSLGTVVEQYF	TGTGCCAGCAGTCTGGGGACGGTTGTCGAGCAGTACTTC
many	NA	TRBV5-1	TRBJ2-5	CASSAGTTGRTQYF	TGCGCCAGCAGCGCAGGAACGACCGGCCGGACCCAGTACTTC
many	NA	TRBV7-9	TRBJ2-7	CASRGSLSYEQYF	TGTGCCAGCAGGGGGAGCCTCTCCTACGAGCAGTACTTC
few	TRBD1	TRBV12-3/TRBV12-4	TRBJ1-4	CASSTGVPREKLFF	TGTGCCAGCAGTACAGGGGTCCCGAGAGAAAAACTGTTTTTT
many	NA	TRBV12-3/TRBV12-4	TRBJ1-2	CASSLLQGQNYGYTF	TGTGCCAGCAGTTTGTTACAAGGCCAAAACTATGGCTACACCTTC
many	NA	TRBV28	TRBJ1-1	CASSPLGGNTEAFF	TGTGCCAGCAGCCCCCTGGGGGGGAACACTGAAGCTTTCTTT
NA	NA	TRBV5-1	TRBJ2-7	CASGLTGYEQYF	TGCGCCAGCGGCTTGACAGGATACGAGCAGTACTTC
few	NA	TRBV28	TRBJ2-7	CASSWASYEQYF	TGTGCCAGCAGTTGGGCCAGCTACGAGCAGTACTTC
few	TRBD1	TRBV3-1	TRBJ1-1	CASSPSPQGRTEAFF	TGTGCCAGCAGCCCATCCCCACAGGGGCGGACTGAAGCTTTCTTT
few	TRBD2	TRBV6-2/TRBV6-3	TRBJ2-1	CASSYSRRGGVFNEQFF	TGTGCCAGCAGTTACTCCCGGCGGGGGGGCGTCTTCAATGAGCAGTTCTTC
NA	NA	TRBV15	TRBJ2-5	CATSTAMRSQETQYF	TGTGCCACCAGCACCGCAATGAGGAGTCAAGAGACCCAGTACTTC
few	TRBD1	TRBV12-5	TRBJ1-1	CASGRDSENTEAFF	TGTGCTAGTGGAAGGGACAGTGAGAACACTGAAGCTTTCTTT
NA	NA	TRBV4-1	TRBJ1-6	CASSQNPGQGSPLHF	TGCGCCAGCAGCCAAAACCCAGGGCAGGGTTCACCCCTCCACTTT
few	NA	TRBV7-2	TRBJ1-2	CASSLGNNYGYTF	TGTGCCAGCAGCTTGGGGAATAACTATGGCTACACCTTC
few	NA	TRBV28	TRBJ1-2	CASTRPLYGYTF	TGTGCCAGCACTCGTCCCCTATATGGCTACACCTTC